This T cell receptor (beta chain) was captured in a study of blood T cell repertoires in COVID-19. Across the study: COVID-19 samples from acute and convalescent phases originated in the United States, Italy and Spain. T cells, B-cell-depleted T cells, or PBMCs provided the cDNA or gDNA that served as material.

Original analysis: It was from reference gene primer amplification that nucleated cell counts were estimated. The data were produced by immunoSEQ multiplex PCR, yet TCRdb's version contains in-frame clones alone and is incomplete. Clone size and V and J calls were adopted from that table, with D and trimming inferred from the DNA. The sample consists of roughly 200,000 clones, 75% to 90% of them appearing once. Germline assignment: CDR1 LGHDT and CDR2 YNNKEL (reference sequence). This CDR3 has 16 amino acids. With 2 bases clipped from V and 7 bases from J, the junction kept 7 bases outside the gene matches.

The sequenced sample consisted of peripheral blood. This sequence was found in a man between 60 and 75 years old with acute or convalescent COVID-19. The V gene is TRBV3-1 (or the pseudogene TRBV3-2), the J gene TRBJ2-2; 10 positions match TRBD2. The CDR3 protein is CASSQQREGAYGELFF. In nucleotides, the CDR3 is TGTGCCAGCAGCCAACAGCGGGAGGGGGCATACGGGGAGCTGTTTTTT.